Following are 13 T cell receptor beta chains from one sample sequenced in a study of shared clonotypes between healthy human individuals. Produced via immunoSEQ multiplex PCR; TCRdb's table is partial and in-frame only. In the table there are 2 million to 2.5 million clones, about 92% of which are singletons. In the naive CD8 group, cells lacked CD45RO and were positively selected for CCR7, so terminally differentiated effector memory CD45RA+ cells were left out. Material: naive CD8+ T cells from PBMCs. The source of these receptors is a man younger than 35 in good health. Some clones in this sample may be carry-over from other donors' samples.

On this clone itself: This specimen includes other DNA sequences encoding the same CDR3. The chain has TRBV19 and TRBJ2-1; no clear D gene. Trimming shortened V by 1 base and J by 7 bases, and 5 bases separated the two germline ends. CDR3 length: 12 residues. Looked up from germline, CDR1 is LNHDA and CDR2 is SQIVND (reference sequence). CDR3 nucleotide sequence: TGTGCCAGTAGTATAGCCGGAAATGAGCAGTTCTTC. It yields the protein CASSIAGNEQFF.

The rearrangement joins TRBV28 to TRBJ1-1; 8 bases line up with TRBD1. CDR1 and CDR2 (germline): MDHEN, SYDVKM. J was trimmed by 3 bases and V by 3 bases; bases with no gene match: 6. CDR3 length equals 15 residues. The CDR3 reads CASSFGTGAHTEAFF. CDR3 bases: TGTGCCAGCAGTTTCGGGACAGGAGCTCACACTGAAGCTTTCTTT.

The rearrangement uses TRBV28 and TRBJ2-1, with D possibly being TRBD1 (6 bases). Deletions cut 4 bases from V and 5 bases from J, with 12 bases between. The germline CDR1 and CDR2 sequences are MDHEN and SYDVKM. The CDR3 totals 14 residues. In DNA, the CDR3 is TGTGCCAGCAGTTCGGAACAGGGAAACAATGAGCAGTTCTTC. Translated: CASSSEQGNNEQFF.

V is TRBV7-9 and J is TRBJ2-7, with no clear D. The V gene lost 5 bases and the J gene lost 1 base, with 15 bases spanning the gap. Germline CDR1 SEHNR, CDR2 FQNEAQ (reference sequence). The CDR3 loop spans 15 amino acids. The CDR3 nucleotides are TGTGCCAGCAGCGACCAGGTCGGAATATCCTACGAGCAGTACTTC. It specifies CASSDQVGISYEQYF.

V gene TRBV27 combines with J gene TRBJ2-2, with TRBD2 matching over 10 bases. CDR1 is MNHEY, CDR2 SMNVEV, per germline (reference sequence). The trim removed 6 bases at V and 4 bases at J, leaving 5 bases unmatched. The CDR3 totals 15 residues. The CDR3 sequence: CASSQAGGITGELFF. CDR3 nucleotide sequence: TGTGCCAGCAGCCAAGCGGGGGGGATCACCGGGGAGCTGTTTTTT.

The chain has TRBV2 and TRBJ1-4, with a tentative D call TRBD1 (6 bases). The CDR3 runs 17 residues. CDR1 SNHLY and CDR2 FYNNEI come from the germline V gene. V was pared by 3 bases and J by 0 bases, with 14 bases between. CDR3 coding DNA: TGTGCCAGCAGTGAGAGGGGGGCAGGACCAACTAATGAAAAACTGTTTTTT. It codes for CASSERGAGPTNEKLFF.

Concerning this clone: The sample has other DNA sequences that encode this CDR3 too. The J gene is TRBJ2-7, the V gene TRBV5-6; no clear D. The CDR3 has 13 residues. Per the germline V gene, CDR1 is SGHDT and CDR2 is YYEEEE. V was clipped by 0 bases and J by 3 bases, with 7 bases between them. The CDR3 loop reads CASSLDGSYEQYF. CDR3 sequence (DNA): TGTGCCAGCAGCTTGGACGGAAGCTACGAGCAGTACTTC. Filled out from reference TRBV5-6 and TRBJ2-7, the complete variable domain reads DAGVTQSPTHLIKTRGQQVTLRCSPKSGHDTVSWYQQALGQGPQFIFQYYEEEERQRGNFPDRFSGHQFPNYSSELNVNALLLGDSALYLCASSLDGSYEQYFGPGTRLTVT.

This chain links TRBV4-1 with TRBJ2-7; D is undetermined. Germline V gene sequence: CDR1 MGHRA, CDR2 YSYEKL. There are 17 residues in the CDR3. V shed 3 bases and J shed 7 bases, with 25 bases lying between them. CDR3: CASSQTTTLPGGAEQYF. The CDR3 nucleotides read TGCGCCAGCAGCCAGACGACGACCCTACCAGGTGGTGCGGAGCAGTACTTC.

The CDR3 coding sequence is TGTGCCAGCAGTTTTGGTGGAGGGTCCCAGCCCCAGCATTTT. This encodes CASSFGGGSQPQHF. The V call is TRBV27, the J call TRBJ1-5; D is unresolved. V lost 3 bases to trimming and J lost 7 bases, with 13 bases between them. The length of the CDR3 is 14 residues. CDR1 and CDR2 from the germline V gene are MNHEY and SMNVEV (reference sequence).

The chain joins TRBV5-1 to TRBJ2-1, with 10 bases lining up with TRBD2. Germline CDR1 and CDR2: SGHRS and YFSETQ. Trimming removed 0 bases from V and 0 bases from J; junction bases left unmatched: 0. The CDR3 is 16 residues long. CDR3 amino acids: CASSLERGGSYNEQFF. The CDR3 DNA is TGCGCCAGCAGCTTGGAGCGGGGGGGCTCCTACAATGAGCAGTTCTTC.

The chain carries TRBV7-2 and TRBJ1-4, with TRBD1 identical over 7 bases. Trimming cost V 2 bases and J 9 bases; bases outside gene matches: 6. The germline V gene encodes CDR1 SGHTA and CDR2 FQGNSA. CDR3 size: 14 residues. CDR3 nucleotide sequence: TGTGCCAGCAGCTTAACAAAGGGGGCCCAAAAACTGTTTTTT. Residues: CASSLTKGAQKLFF.

Here the CDR3 reads CASSEYMDGYNEQFF. In DNA form, the CDR3 reads TGCGCCAGCTCAGAATATATGGACGGTTACAATGAGCAGTTCTTC. This chain connects TRBV5-1 to TRBJ2-1; D call uncertain. The CDR3 sequence is 15 residues long. V gave up 7 bases and J gave up 4 bases, with 18 bases separating them. The V gene's germline CDR1 is SGHRS and CDR2 YFSETQ.

The chain employs TRBV7-7 and TRBJ1-5; D gene unclear. This CDR3 has 14 residues. Germline V gene lookup returns CDR1 SSHAT and CDR2 FNYEAQ (reference sequence). V was shortened by 5 bases and J by 1 base, with 9 bases between the two germline ends. CDR3 amino acids: CASSPGPSNQPQHF. CDR3 coding DNA: TGTGCCAGCAGCCCCGGGCCAAGCAATCAGCCCCAGCATTTT.